Shown below are 20 T cell receptor beta chains from a single sample sequenced in a study of shared clonotypes between healthy human individuals. Sequencing was performed with immunoSEQ multiplex PCR; in TCRdb, only in-frame clones are kept and a portion is missing. In the table there are 2 million to 2.5 million clones, around 96% of which are singletons. CD45RO-negative CD8 cells positively selected for CCR7 made up the naive population, which excluded terminally differentiated effector memory CD45RA+ cells. The sample taken for sequencing was naive CD8+ T cells sorted from blood. The receptor set was obtained from a man aged 18 to 29 in good health.

The rearrangement links TRBV6-5 to TRBJ1-2; tentatively, D is TRBD1 (6 bases). Between the trimmed V and J ends, which lost 5 bases and 1 base, there was a span of 8 bases. The CDR3 spans 13 residues. Germline loops: CDR1 MNHEY, CDR2 SVGAGI. The CDR3 region has the DNA TGTGCCAGCAGTGGACAGATTAACTATGGCTACACCTTC. Its translation: CASSGQINYGYTF.

The chain recombines TRBV27 with TRBJ2-7; 10 nucleotides align to TRBD2. Germline-derived CDR1 and CDR2 are MNHEY and SMNVEV (reference sequence). CDR3 length equals 13 residues. V lost 8 bases, J lost 4 bases, and 5 bases stayed unmatched. Here the CDR3 DNA reads TGTGCCAGCGGCCTAGCGGGAGTATACGAGCAGTACTTC. It codes for CASGLAGVYEQYF.

About this clone itself: At the DNA level, this CDR3 is encoded by other sequences in the same sample as well. The chain couples TRBV6-5 to TRBJ1-1; D unclear. V dropped 5 bases and J dropped 1 base, with 2 bases sitting between them. Germline V lookup: CDR1 MNHEY, CDR2 SVGAGI. The CDR3 loop spans 11 amino acids. CDR3 sequence reads: CASSGNTEAFF. CDR3 nucleotide sequence: TGTGCCAGCAGTGGGAACACTGAAGCTTTCTTT.

The chain couples TRBV14 to TRBJ2-5, with D perhaps matching TRBD2 (5 bases). The germline gives CDR1 SGHDN, CDR2 FVKESK. CDR3 length: 14 residues. V was shortened by 0 bases and J by 4 bases, with 9 bases between the two germline ends. CDR3 DNA: TGTGCCAGCAGCCAAGATCGTCTAGCAGAGACCCAGTACTTC. This encodes CASSQDRLAETQYF.

The gene calls are TRBV15 and TRBJ1-2, with a weak D call TRBD1 (5 bases). CDR3 length: 15 residues. The germline V gene encodes CDR1 LNHNV and CDR2 YYDKDF (reference sequence). Trimming stripped 0 bases from V and 8 bases from J, with 16 bases between. The CDR3 DNA is TGTGCCACCAGCAGAGATGCGGGACCCCCAAAGGGCTACACCTTC. Translating it yields CATSRDAGPPKGYTF.

The rearrangement joins TRBV4-1 to TRBJ2-1; D remains unclear. Trimming pared 5 bases from V and 3 bases from J, leaving 5 bases between. The germline gives CDR1 MGHRA, CDR2 YSYEKL. The CDR3 sequence is 12 residues long. In DNA, the CDR3 is TGCGCCAGCAGCTTCAACTACAATGAGCAGTTCTTC. This translates into CASSFNYNEQFF.

To note about this clone: This specimen includes other DNA sequences encoding the same CDR3. V gene TRBV5-6 combines with J gene TRBJ2-7, with no clear D. The CDR3 has 14 residues. Germline-derived CDR1 and CDR2 are SGHDT and YYEEEE. V lost 0 bases to trimming and J lost 2 bases, with 9 bases between them. DNA for the CDR3: TGTGCCAGCAGCTTGGGCCCCGGCCCCTACGAGCAGTACTTC. Amino acid sequence: CASSLGPGPYEQYF.

V usage is TRBV5-1 and J usage is TRBJ1-5, with D uncertain. Between the trimmed V and J ends, which lost 3 bases and 2 bases, there was a span of 21 bases. The CDR3 spans 18 residues. The germline V gene encodes CDR1 SGHRS and CDR2 YFSETQ. CDR3 residues: CASSWVGLETAGNQPQHF. The CDR3 DNA is TGCGCCAGCAGCTGGGTCGGTCTCGAGACGGCTGGCAATCAGCCCCAGCATTTT.

The chain is built from TRBV5-4 and TRBJ2-2; 7 nucleotides agree with TRBD2. The CDR3 contains 15 residues. The germline V gene has CDR1 SGHNT and CDR2 YYREEE (reference sequence). Trimming took 3 bases from V and 0 from J; bases not matched to a gene: 2. The CDR3 bases are TGTGCCAGCAGCTGGGGGGGTTCGAACACCGGGGAGCTGTTTTTT. It yields the protein CASSWGGSNTGELFF.

The rearrangement uses TRBV6-1 and TRBJ1-1; perhaps TRBD1 as D (6 bases). The CDR3 contains 17 residues. V lost 3 bases, J lost 0 bases, and 17 bases lay in between. Germline CDR1 reads MNHNS; CDR2 reads SASEGT. As DNA, the CDR3 is TGTGCCAGCAGTGAGCGAGCCGCCAGGGGATTGAACACTGAAGCTTTCTTT. Amino acids: CASSERAARGLNTEAFF.

J is TRBJ2-5 and V is TRBV11-2, with TRBD2 matching over 13 bases. J gave up 2 bases and V 3 bases, and 3 bases lay outside the gene matches. CDR3 length: 16 residues. Germline-derived CDR1 and CDR2 are SGHAT and FQNNGV. CDR3 bases: TGTGCCAGCAGCTTCGGGGGACTAGCGGGGCAAGAGACCCAGTACTTC. Amino acid sequence: CASSFGGLAGQETQYF.

The chain recombines TRBV6-5 with TRBJ2-1; D might be TRBD2 (5 bases). From germline, CDR1 is MNHEY and CDR2 SVGAGI. The CDR3 runs to 13 residues. Deletions cut 0 bases from V and 8 bases from J, with 8 bases between. CDR3 region: CASSYSLRDEQFF. The CDR3 DNA follows: TGTGCCAGCAGTTACTCGCTGAGGGATGAGCAGTTCTTC.

This clone has just one count. The gene calls are TRBV2 and TRBJ2-1; D remains ambiguous. Trimming took off 4 bases at V and 0 bases at J, with 10 bases between the two ends. Germline V gene lookup returns CDR1 SNHLY and CDR2 FYNNEI. This CDR3 is 15 amino acids long. The CDR3 is CASSGDPSSYNEQFF. The CDR3 coding sequence is TGTGCCAGCAGTGGTGACCCGAGCTCCTACAATGAGCAGTTCTTC. Full variable domain (outside the CDR3, taken from reference TRBV2 and TRBJ2-1): EPEVTQTPSHQVTQMGQEVILRCVPISNHLYFYWYRQILGQKVEFLVSFYNNEISEKSEIFDDQFSVERPDGSNFTLKIRSTKLEDSAMYFCASSGDPSSYNEQFFGPGTRLTVL.

The chain is built from TRBV7-8 and TRBJ2-1, with TRBD1 as a possible D gene (5 bases). The CDR3 length is 16 residues. Trimming stripped 5 bases from V and 6 bases from J, with 20 bases between. Germline lookup yields CDR1 SGHVS and CDR2 FQNEAQ. Written as DNA, the CDR3 is TGTGCCAGCAGCCCCCTCCCATACACCCAGGGCAATGAGCAGTTCTTC. Amino acids: CASSPLPYTQGNEQFF.

The chain employs TRBV5-4 and TRBJ2-3; 8 bases are shared with TRBD2. Germline CDR1 SGHNT, CDR2 YYREEE (reference sequence). With 4 bases clipped from V and 6 bases from J, the junction kept 16 bases outside the gene matches. CDR3 length equals 17 residues. The CDR3 here is CASSPQDREGLWDTQYF. For the CDR3, the DNA is TGTGCCAGCAGCCCCCAGGACCGGGAGGGGCTTTGGGATACGCAGTATTTT. The full variable domain, rest sourced from reference TRBV5-4 and TRBJ2-3, is ETGVTQSPTHLIKTRGQQVTLRCSSQSGHNTVSWYQQALGQGPQFIFQYYREEENGRGNFPPRFSGLQFPNYSSELNVNALELDDSALYLCASSPQDREGLWDTQYFGPGTRLTVL.

The chain uses TRBV7-2 and TRBJ2-7; TRBD2 matches 14 bases. The CDR3 runs to 17 residues. Germline-derived CDR1 and CDR2 are SGHTA and FQGNSA. V trimming: 3 bases; J trimming: 7 bases; junction bases outside the gene matches: 11. The CDR3: CASSFPLTSGGAGEQYF. Written as DNA, the CDR3 is TGTGCCAGCAGCTTTCCGCTGACTAGCGGGGGGGCTGGGGAGCAGTACTTC.

The chain has TRBV5-1 and TRBJ2-7; D tentatively fits TRBD1 or TRBD2 (6 bases each). Germline CDR1 SGHRS, CDR2 YFSETQ. With 2 bases removed from V and 3 bases from J, the gap between germline ends came to 18 bases. CDR3 size: 16 residues. The CDR3 region is CASSLKGGETLYEQYF. The CDR3 region has the DNA TGCGCCAGCAGCTTAAAGGGGGGCGAGACTCTCTACGAGCAGTACTTC.

The rearrangement joins TRBV9 to TRBJ2-3, with 8 positions matching TRBD2. V gave up 2 bases and J gave up 0 bases; unmatched junction bases: 2. Germline assignment: CDR1 SGDLS and CDR2 YYNGEE. There are 15 residues in the CDR3. CDR3 residues: CASSVSGESTDTQYF. CDR3 coding DNA: TGTGCCAGCAGCGTTAGCGGGGAAAGCACAGATACGCAGTATTTT.

V and J are TRBV7-9 and TRBJ2-7; D perhaps matches TRBD1 (5 bases). CDR1 and CDR2 from the germline V gene are SEHNR and FQNEAQ (reference sequence). Trimming took off 5 bases at V and 5 bases at J, with 10 bases between the two ends. This CDR3 is built from 12 residues. As DNA, the CDR3 is TGTGCCAGCAGCGTAATACAGGACGAGCAGTACTTC. Its translation: CASSVIQDEQYF.

In the case of this clone: Other nucleotide sequences from this sample produce the same CDR3. The chain recombines TRBV7-9 with TRBJ2-7; D is unclear. V gave up 0 bases and J gave up 0 bases, with 6 bases separating them. This CDR3 is 14 amino acids long. Germline-derived CDR1 and CDR2 are SEHNR and FQNEAQ (reference sequence). The CDR3 DNA follows: TGTGCCAGCAGCTTAGCCGTAGCCTCCTACGAGCAGTACTTC. This translates into CASSLAVASYEQYF.